One sample yielded the 16 T cell receptor beta chains listed below, sequenced in a study of blood T cell repertoires in COVID-19. TCRdb keeps only in-frame clones here, not all; method: immunoSEQ multiplex PCR. The repertoire has around 380,000 clones, over 65% of them found once; the top ten carry 1.1%. The sequenced sample was peripheral blood. Receptor source: a human donor with acute or convalescent COVID-19. The donor label of this sample is uncertain.

The chain carries TRBV6-1 and TRBJ2-2; TRBD1 matches at 7 bases. This CDR3 is built from 16 residues. Germline V gives CDR1 MNHNS, CDR2 SASEGT. Germline trimming cut 4 bases from V and 3 bases from J; bases unmatched to any gene: 8. The CDR3 DNA sequence: TGTGCCAGCAGTGGCGCCGGGACAGCGCACACCGGGGAGCTGTTTTTT. It translates to CASSGAGTAHTGELFF.

V gene TRBV19 combines with J gene TRBJ1-1, with D tentatively TRBD1 (5 bases). The V end lost 0 bases, the J end lost 0 bases, and 11 bases lay between the germline ends. In germline, CDR1 is LNHDA, CDR2 SQIVND (reference sequence). This CDR3 region has 16 residues. The CDR3 spells CASSIDGATLNTEAFF. In nucleotides, the CDR3 is TGTGCCAGTAGTATAGATGGGGCAACCTTGAACACTGAAGCTTTCTTT.

This chain uses TRBV7-9 with TRBJ2-7, with a possible D match to TRBD1 (6 bases). The CDR3 totals 12 residues. Germline CDR1 is SEHNR and CDR2 is FQNEAQ (reference sequence). The V and J ends lost 1 base and 6 bases respectively, with 7 bases between them. CDR3 sequence reads: CASSLVGAEQYF. In DNA form, the CDR3 reads TGTGCCAGCAGCTTAGTGGGGGCCGAGCAGTACTTC.

As DNA, the CDR3 is TGTGCCAGTAGTTCCCCGGACAGGGGAGTTAACACCGGGGAGCTGTTTTTT. Translation gives CASSSPDRGVNTGELFF. The chain uses TRBV19 and TRBJ2-2, with 9 bases aligning to TRBD1. This CDR3 contains 17 residues. V gave up 5 bases and J gave up 2 bases; unmatched junction bases: 9. Germline CDR1 reads LNHDA; CDR2 reads SQIVND (reference sequence).

The chain recombines TRBV7-9 with TRBJ2-1; 8 nucleotides line up with TRBD1. The CDR3 has 15 residues. Germline trimming cut 5 bases from V and 2 bases from J; bases unmatched to any gene: 5. Germline loops: CDR1 SEHNR, CDR2 FQNEAQ (reference sequence). This chain's CDR3 is CASSPVRGPYNEQFF. The CDR3 DNA reads as TGTGCCAGCAGCCCCGTCAGGGGGCCCTACAATGAGCAGTTCTTC.

This sequence joins TRBV5-1 and TRBJ1-6; 8 nucleotides match TRBD1. The J segment lost 9 bases and the V segment lost 0 bases, leaving 8 bases of the junction unmatched. Germline values: CDR1 SGHRS, CDR2 YFSETQ. The CDR3 is 16 residues long. The DNA for the CDR3 is TGCGCCAGCAGCTTGGACGGGGGACAGGCGAGTTCACCCCTCCACTTT. Translated, it gives CASSLDGGQASSPLHF. The full variable domain, rest sourced from reference TRBV5-1 and TRBJ1-6, is KAGVTQTPRYLIKTRGQQVTLSCSPISGHRSVSWYQQTPGQGLQFLFEYFSETQRNKGNFPGRFSGRQFSNSRSEMNVSTLELGDSALYLCASSLDGGQASSPLHFGNGTRLTVT.

CDR3 sequence (DNA): TGTGCCAGTAGTATAGCGACAGGCCGGTCCTACGAGCAGTACTTC. Its translation is CASSIATGRSYEQYF. V and J are TRBV19 and TRBJ2-7; a weak D match, TRBD1 (6 bases). The V end was cut by 1 base, the J end by 1 base, with 11 bases between. Germline V lookup: CDR1 LNHDA, CDR2 SQIVND (reference sequence). This CDR3 has 15 amino acids.

This chain joins TRBV2 and TRBJ1-1; 7 nucleotides match TRBD1. Germline CDR1 reads SNHLY; CDR2 reads FYNNEI. This CDR3 region has 14 residues. Trimming removed 6 bases from V and 3 bases from J; junction bases left unmatched: 7. The CDR3 bases are TGTGCCAGCAGGGCGACAGGGTTGGACACTGAAGCTTTCTTT. Protein: CASRATGLDTEAFF.

The CDR3 here is CASSEWANYGYTF. CDR3 nucleotide sequence: TGCGCCAGCAGTGAGTGGGCCAACTATGGCTACACCTTC. V gene TRBV10-2 combines with J gene TRBJ1-2; D ambiguous. The CDR3 loop spans 13 amino acids. The germline V gene encodes CDR1 WSHSY and CDR2 SAAADI. The V gene lost 1 base and the J gene lost 2 bases, with 5 bases spanning the gap.

The chain has TRBV28 and TRBJ1-1; 9 bases match TRBD1. Germline CDR1 and CDR2: MDHEN and SYDVKM. This CDR3 comprises 15 residues. V dropped 5 bases and J dropped 1; count of bases not matched to a gene: 5. CDR3: CASSLNRGQNTEAFF. DNA for the CDR3: TGTGCCAGCAGTCTAAACAGGGGGCAGAACACTGAAGCTTTCTTT.

This sequence joins TRBV19 and TRBJ1-1; D might be TRBD1 (6 bases). V lost 4 bases and J 6 bases, leaving 15 bases between the germline ends. Germline assignment: CDR1 LNHDA and CDR2 SQIVND (reference sequence). The CDR3 contains 14 residues. CDR3: CASSRTVRSSEAFF. The CDR3, as DNA: TGTGCCAGTAGTAGGACAGTTCGTAGCTCTGAAGCTTTCTTT. The variable domain in full, completed from reference TRBV19 and TRBJ1-1, reads DGGITQSPKYLFRKEGQNVTLSCEQNLNHDAMYWYRQDPGQGLRLIYYSQIVNDFQKGDIAEGYSVSREKKESFPLTVTSAQKNPTAFYLCASSRTVRSSEAFFGQGTRLTVV.

The chain links TRBV7-8 to TRBJ1-4; 10 bases fit TRBD1. V lost 5 bases and J lost 0; bases outside the gene matches: 6. CDR1 is SGHVS and CDR2 is FQNEAQ in the germline V gene. This CDR3 region has 17 residues. DNA of the CDR3: TGTGCCAGCAGCGACAGGACAGGGGGGACAACTAATGAAAAACTGTTTTTT. Protein: CASSDRTGGTTNEKLFF.

This clone has a handful of counts. The V and J genes are TRBV6-6 and TRBJ1-5; D not resolved. Germline V gives CDR1 MNHNY, CDR2 SVGAGI (reference sequence). CDR3 length: 16 residues. With 7 bases removed from V and 4 bases from J, the gap between germline ends came to 20 bases. The CDR3 region has the DNA TGTGCCAGCACCCCTCGCGAGGCTATCGATAATCAGCCCCAGCATTTT. Amino acid sequence: CASTPREAIDNQPQHF.

The V and J genes are TRBV12-5 and TRBJ2-1; 8 bases agree with TRBD2. V was clipped by 2 bases and J by 9 bases; unmatched bases: 9. CDR1 and CDR2 (germline): LGHNT, FRNRAP. The CDR3 is 15 amino acids. CDR3 nucleotide sequence: TGTGCTAGTGGTTTGTCGGGACTAGGGGTTTCTGAGCAGTTCTTC. Translation: CASGLSGLGVSEQFF.

The chain joins TRBV18 to TRBJ2-1, with 10 bases that match TRBD2. The CDR3 is made up of 14 amino acids. Germline V gives CDR1 KGHSH, CDR2 LQKENI. The V gene end was trimmed by 6 bases and the J gene end by 8 bases; junction bases not matched to a gene: 7. CDR3 residues: CASSTAGGLHEQFF. In DNA, the CDR3 is TGTGCCAGCTCCACAGCGGGAGGGCTTCATGAGCAGTTCTTC. Looking up the rest from reference TRBV18 and TRBJ2-1 gives the full variable domain: NAGVMQNPRHLVRRRGQEARLRCSPMKGHSHVYWYRQLPEEGLKFMVYLQKENIIDESGMPKERFSAEFPKEGPSILRIQQVVRGDSAAYFCASSTAGGLHEQFFGPGTRLTVL.

The chain carries TRBV6-5 and TRBJ1-1, with 12 bases lining up with TRBD1. The CDR3 is made up of 13 amino acids. The germline V gene encodes CDR1 MNHEY and CDR2 SVGAGI. J gave up 5 bases and V 10 bases, and 5 bases lay outside the gene matches. CDR3 coding DNA: TGTGCCACCAGGGACAGGGGGCGGACTGAAGCTTTCTTT. Amino acid sequence: CATRDRGRTEAFF.